Included here is one TCR beta chain sequence, with context. TCRdb's table, derived via immunoSEQ multiplex PCR, lists solely in-frame clones and lacks some. In the table there are about 68,000 clones, 91% of which are singletons. These data belong to a study of T cell changes during pregnancy in multiple sclerosis. V lost 6 bases to trimming and J lost 5 bases, with 13 bases between them. This CDR3 has 13 residues. From germline, CDR1 is SNHLY and CDR2 FYNNEI. V gene TRBV2 combines with J gene TRBJ2-5; no reliable D call. The receptor was derived from a female donor with multiple sclerosis, enrolled in a pregnancy study. The specimen was peripheral blood, collected in the second trimester of pregnancy. The CDR3 DNA sequence: TGTGCCAGCAGGATGGCTACAGAGGAGACCCAGTACTTC. This gives the protein CASRMATEETQYF.